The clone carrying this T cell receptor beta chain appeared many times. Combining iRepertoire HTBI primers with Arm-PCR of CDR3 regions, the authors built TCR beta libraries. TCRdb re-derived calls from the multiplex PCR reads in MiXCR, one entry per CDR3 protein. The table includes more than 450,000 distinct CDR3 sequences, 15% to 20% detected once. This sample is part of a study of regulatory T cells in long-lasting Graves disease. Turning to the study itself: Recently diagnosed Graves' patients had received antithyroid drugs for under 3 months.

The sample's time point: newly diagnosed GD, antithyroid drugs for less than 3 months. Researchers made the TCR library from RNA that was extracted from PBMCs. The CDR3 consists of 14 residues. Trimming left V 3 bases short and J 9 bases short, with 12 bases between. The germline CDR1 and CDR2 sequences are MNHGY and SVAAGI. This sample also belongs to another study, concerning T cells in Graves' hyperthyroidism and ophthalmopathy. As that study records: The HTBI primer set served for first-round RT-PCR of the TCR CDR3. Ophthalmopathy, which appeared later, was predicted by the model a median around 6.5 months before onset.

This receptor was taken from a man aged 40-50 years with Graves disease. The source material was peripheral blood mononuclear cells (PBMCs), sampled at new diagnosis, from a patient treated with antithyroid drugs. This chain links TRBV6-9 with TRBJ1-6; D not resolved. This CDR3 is CASSYGPRGSPLHF. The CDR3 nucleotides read TGTGCCAGCAGTTACGGGCCAAGAGGTTCACCCCTCCACTTT.